The clone carrying this T cell receptor beta chain was detected many times. The antigen is unknown. TCRdb recomputed calls from the 5' RACE reads with MiXCR, one row per CDR3 protein. The sample shows hundreds of thousands of distinct CDR3 sequences, about 8% of them seen only once. The sample comes from a study of identical twins. Trimming shortened V by 7 bases and J by 5 bases, and 14 bases separated the two germline ends. In germline, CDR1 is MDHEN, CDR2 SYDVKM. This CDR3 comprises 14 residues. Study results and limitations: Fewer insertions marked abundant cord blood beta clonotypes; young adult naive trended weakly, memory not at all.

These same records also appear under a second study, on yellow fever vaccine responses in identical twins.

The sequenced sample was memory (CD45RO+) T cells sorted from blood. The chain joins TRBV28 to TRBJ2-2, with D possibly being TRBD1 (6 bases). This clonotype originated in a woman aged 18-29 years in good health. CDR3 sequence: CASNWGPKTGELFF. CDR3 DNA: TGTGCCAGCAACTGGGGGCCTAAGACCGGGGAGCTGTTTTTT.